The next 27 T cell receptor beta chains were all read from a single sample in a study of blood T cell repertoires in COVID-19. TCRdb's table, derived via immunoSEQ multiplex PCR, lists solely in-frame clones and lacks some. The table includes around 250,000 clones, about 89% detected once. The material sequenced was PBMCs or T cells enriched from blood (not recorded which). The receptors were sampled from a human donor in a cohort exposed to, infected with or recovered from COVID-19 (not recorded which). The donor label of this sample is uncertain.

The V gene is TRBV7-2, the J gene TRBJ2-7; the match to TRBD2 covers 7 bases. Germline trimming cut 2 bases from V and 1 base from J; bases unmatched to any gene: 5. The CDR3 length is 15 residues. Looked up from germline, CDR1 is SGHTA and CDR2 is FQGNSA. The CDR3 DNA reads TGTGCCAGCAGCTTAAGGGGAGGGTCTTCCTACGAGCAGTACTTC. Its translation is CASSLRGGSSYEQYF. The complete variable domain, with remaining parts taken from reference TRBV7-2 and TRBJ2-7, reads GAGVSQSPSNKVTEKGKDVELRCDPISGHTALYWYRQSLGQGLEFLIYFQGNSAPDKSGLPSDRFSAERTGGSVSTLTIQRTQQEDSAVYLCASSLRGGSSYEQYFGPGTRLTVT.

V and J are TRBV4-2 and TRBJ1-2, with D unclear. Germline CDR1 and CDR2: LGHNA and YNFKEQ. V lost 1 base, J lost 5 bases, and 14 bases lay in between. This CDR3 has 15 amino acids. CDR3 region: CASSQGTGAGYGYTF. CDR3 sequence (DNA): TGTGCCAGCAGCCAAGGTACGGGAGCTGGTTATGGCTACACCTTC.

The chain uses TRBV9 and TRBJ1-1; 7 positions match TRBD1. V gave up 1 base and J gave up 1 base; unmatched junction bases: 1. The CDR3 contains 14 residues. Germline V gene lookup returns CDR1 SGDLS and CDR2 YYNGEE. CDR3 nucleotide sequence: TGTGCCAGCAGCGTAACAGGGGCGAACACTGAAGCTTTCTTT. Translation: CASSVTGANTEAFF. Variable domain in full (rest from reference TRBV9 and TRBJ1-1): DSGVTQTPKHLITATGQRVTLRCSPRSGDLSVYWYQQSLDQGLQFLIQYYNGEERAKGNILERFSAQQFPDLHSELNLSSLELGDSALYFCASSVTGANTEAFFGQGTRLTVV.

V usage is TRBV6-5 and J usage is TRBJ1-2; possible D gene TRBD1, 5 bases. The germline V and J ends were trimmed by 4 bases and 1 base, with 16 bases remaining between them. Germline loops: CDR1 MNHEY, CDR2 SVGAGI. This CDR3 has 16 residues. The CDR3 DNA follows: TGTGCCAGCAGTTCCCGGGACTCGGACTTTAACTATGGCTACACCTTC. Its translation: CASSSRDSDFNYGYTF.

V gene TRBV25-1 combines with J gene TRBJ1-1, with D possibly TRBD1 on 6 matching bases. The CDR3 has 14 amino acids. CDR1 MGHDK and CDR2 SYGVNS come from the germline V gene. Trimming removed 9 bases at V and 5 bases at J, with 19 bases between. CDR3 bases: TGTGCCAGTCACGCTACAGGGTCACGAACTGAAGCTTTCTTT. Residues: CASHATGSRTEAFF. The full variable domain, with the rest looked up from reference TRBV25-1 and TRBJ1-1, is EADIYQTPRYLVIGTGKKITLECSQTMGHDKMYWYQQDPGMELHLIHYSYGVNSTEKGDLSSESTVSRIRTEHFPLTLESARPSHTSQYLCASHATGSRTEAFFGQGTRLTVV.

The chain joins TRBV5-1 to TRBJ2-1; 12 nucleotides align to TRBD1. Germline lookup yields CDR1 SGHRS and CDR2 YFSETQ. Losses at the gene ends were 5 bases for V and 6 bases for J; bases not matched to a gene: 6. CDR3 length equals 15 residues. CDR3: CASSPAGQGANEQFF. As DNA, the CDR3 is TGCGCCAGCAGTCCGGCGGGACAGGGGGCCAATGAGCAGTTCTTC. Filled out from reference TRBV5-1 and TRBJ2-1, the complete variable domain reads KAGVTQTPRYLIKTRGQQVTLSCSPISGHRSVSWYQQTPGQGLQFLFEYFSETQRNKGNFPGRFSGRQFSNSRSEMNVSTLELGDSALYLCASSPAGQGANEQFFGPGTRLTVL.

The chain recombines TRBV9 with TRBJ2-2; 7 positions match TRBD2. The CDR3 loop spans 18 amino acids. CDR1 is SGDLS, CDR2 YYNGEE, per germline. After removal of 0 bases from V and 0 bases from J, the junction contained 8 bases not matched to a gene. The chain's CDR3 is CASSVGVGGTTNTGELFF. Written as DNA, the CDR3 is TGTGCCAGCAGCGTAGGGGTTGGGGGGACTACGAACACCGGGGAGCTGTTTTTT.

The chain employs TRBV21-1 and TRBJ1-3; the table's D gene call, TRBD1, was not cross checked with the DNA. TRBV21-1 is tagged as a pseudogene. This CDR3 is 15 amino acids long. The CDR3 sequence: CASSGVMTVGNTIYF. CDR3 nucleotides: TGTGCCAGCAGCGGAGTAATGACAGTTGGAAACACCATATATTTT.

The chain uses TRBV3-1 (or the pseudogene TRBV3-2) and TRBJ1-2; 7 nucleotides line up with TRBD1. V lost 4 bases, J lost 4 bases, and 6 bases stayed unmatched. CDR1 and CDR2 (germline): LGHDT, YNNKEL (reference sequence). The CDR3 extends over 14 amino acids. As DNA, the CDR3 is TGTGCCAGCAGCCCCTCGGGACAGTCCTATGGCTACACCTTC. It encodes CASSPSGQSYGYTF.

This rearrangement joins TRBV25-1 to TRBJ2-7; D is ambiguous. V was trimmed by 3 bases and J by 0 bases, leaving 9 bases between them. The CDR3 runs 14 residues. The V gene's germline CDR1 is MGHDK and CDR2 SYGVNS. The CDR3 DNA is TGTGCCAGCAGTGATTCAGGTTCCTCCTACGAGCAGTACTTC. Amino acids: CASSDSGSSYEQYF.

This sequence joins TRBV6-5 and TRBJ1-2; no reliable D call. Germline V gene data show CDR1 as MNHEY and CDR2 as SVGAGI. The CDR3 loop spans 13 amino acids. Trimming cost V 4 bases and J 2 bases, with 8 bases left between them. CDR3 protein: CASSSTENYGYTF. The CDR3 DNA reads TGTGCCAGCAGTTCCACAGAGAACTATGGCTACACCTTC.

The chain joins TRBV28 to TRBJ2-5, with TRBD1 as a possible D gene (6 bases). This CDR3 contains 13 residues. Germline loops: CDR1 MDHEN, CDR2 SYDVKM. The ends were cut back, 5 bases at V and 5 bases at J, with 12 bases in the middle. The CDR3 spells CASSPDRRETQYF. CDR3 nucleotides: TGTGCCAGCAGTCCCGACAGGCGGGAGACCCAGTACTTC.

This CDR3 is CASSDRTTGELFF. The CDR3 DNA reads TGTGCCAGCAGTGACAGAACCACCGGGGAGCTGTTTTTT. The rearrangement links TRBV6-1 to TRBJ2-2; the D is unclear. The CDR3 sequence is 13 residues long. Germline V gives CDR1 MNHNS, CDR2 SASEGT. Trimming removed 3 bases from V and 4 bases from J, with 6 bases in between.

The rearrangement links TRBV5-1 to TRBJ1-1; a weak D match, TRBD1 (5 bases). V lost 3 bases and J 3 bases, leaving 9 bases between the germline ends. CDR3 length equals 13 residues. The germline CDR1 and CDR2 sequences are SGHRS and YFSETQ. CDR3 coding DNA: TGCGCCAGCAGCTCTCGGGGGGACACTGAAGCTTTCTTT. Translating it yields CASSSRGDTEAFF.

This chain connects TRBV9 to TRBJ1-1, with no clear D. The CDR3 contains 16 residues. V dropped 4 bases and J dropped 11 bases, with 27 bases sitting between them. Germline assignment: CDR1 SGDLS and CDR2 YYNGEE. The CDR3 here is CASSLAGGGSRDRAFF. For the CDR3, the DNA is TGTGCCAGCAGCCTAGCTGGCGGCGGTTCCCGGGATAGGGCTTTCTTT.

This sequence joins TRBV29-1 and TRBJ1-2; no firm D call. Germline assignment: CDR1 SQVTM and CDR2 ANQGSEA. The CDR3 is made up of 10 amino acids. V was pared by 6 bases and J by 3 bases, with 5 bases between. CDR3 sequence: CSVSDYGYTF. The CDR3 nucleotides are TGCAGCGTAAGCGACTATGGCTACACCTTC.

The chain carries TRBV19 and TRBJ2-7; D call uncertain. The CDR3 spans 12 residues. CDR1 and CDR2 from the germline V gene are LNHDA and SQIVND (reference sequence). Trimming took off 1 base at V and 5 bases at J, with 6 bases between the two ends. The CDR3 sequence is CASSIGFDEQYF. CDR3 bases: TGTGCCAGTAGTATAGGTTTCGACGAGCAGTACTTC.

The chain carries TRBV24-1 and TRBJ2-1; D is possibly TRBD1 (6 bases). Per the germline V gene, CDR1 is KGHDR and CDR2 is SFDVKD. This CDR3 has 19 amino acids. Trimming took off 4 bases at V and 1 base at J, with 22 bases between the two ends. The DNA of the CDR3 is TGTGCCACCAGTGACCTTACAGGGACCGAAGTAAGTTCCTACAATGAGCAGTTCTTC. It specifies CATSDLTGTEVSSYNEQFF.

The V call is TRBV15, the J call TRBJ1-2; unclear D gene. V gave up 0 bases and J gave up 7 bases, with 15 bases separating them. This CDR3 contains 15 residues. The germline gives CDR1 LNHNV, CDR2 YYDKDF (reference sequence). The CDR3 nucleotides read TGTGCCACCAGCAGAGATCGGGCGGGGTCGGGTGGCTACACCTTC. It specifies CATSRDRAGSGGYTF.

The chain's CDR3 is CASSPATRTDTQYF. In nucleotides, the CDR3 is TGCGCCAGCAGCCCCGCCACCCGGACAGATACGCAGTATTTT. V usage is TRBV4-1 and J usage is TRBJ2-3; D call uncertain. V lost 4 bases, J lost 3 bases, and 11 bases lay in between. The CDR3 has 14 residues. Germline V gene sequence: CDR1 MGHRA, CDR2 YSYEKL.

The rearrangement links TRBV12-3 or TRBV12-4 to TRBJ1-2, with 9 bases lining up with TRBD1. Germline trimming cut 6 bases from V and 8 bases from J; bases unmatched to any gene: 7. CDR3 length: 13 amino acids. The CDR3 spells CASSPGTGYGYTF. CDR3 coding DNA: TGTGCCAGCAGCCCGGGGACAGGGTACGGCTACACCTTC.

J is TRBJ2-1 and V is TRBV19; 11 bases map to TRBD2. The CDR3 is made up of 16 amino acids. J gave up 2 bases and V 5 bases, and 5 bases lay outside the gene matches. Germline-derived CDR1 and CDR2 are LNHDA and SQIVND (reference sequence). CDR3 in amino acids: CASSLSGGVTYNEQFF. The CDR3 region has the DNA TGTGCCAGTAGTCTTAGCGGGGGGGTAACCTACAATGAGCAGTTCTTC.

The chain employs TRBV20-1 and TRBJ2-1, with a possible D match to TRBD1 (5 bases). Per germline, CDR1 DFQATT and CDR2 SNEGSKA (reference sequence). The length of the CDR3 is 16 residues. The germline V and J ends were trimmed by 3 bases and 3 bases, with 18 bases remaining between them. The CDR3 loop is CSASTIERQHYNEQFF. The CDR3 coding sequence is TGCAGTGCTAGTACGATCGAGAGACAGCACTACAATGAGCAGTTCTTC.

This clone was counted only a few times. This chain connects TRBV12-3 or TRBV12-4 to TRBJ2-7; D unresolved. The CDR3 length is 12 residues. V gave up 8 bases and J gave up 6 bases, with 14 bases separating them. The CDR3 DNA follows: TGTGCCAGCGGAACTACGAGGCGCGAGCAGTACTTC. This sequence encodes CASGTTRREQYF.

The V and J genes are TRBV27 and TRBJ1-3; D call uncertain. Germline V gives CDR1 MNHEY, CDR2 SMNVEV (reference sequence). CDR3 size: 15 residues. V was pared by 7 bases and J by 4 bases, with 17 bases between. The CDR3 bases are TGTGCCAGCATGAGTCGGGCTTCGGGGGGAAACACCATATATTTT. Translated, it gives CASMSRASGGNTIYF.

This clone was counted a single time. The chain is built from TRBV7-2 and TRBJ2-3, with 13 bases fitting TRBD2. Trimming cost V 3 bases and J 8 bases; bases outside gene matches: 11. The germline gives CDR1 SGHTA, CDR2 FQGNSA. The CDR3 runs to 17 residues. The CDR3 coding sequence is TGTGCCAGCAGCTTGACCGCCCAACTAGCGGGGGGGCGTACGCAGTATTTT. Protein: CASSLTAQLAGGRTQYF.

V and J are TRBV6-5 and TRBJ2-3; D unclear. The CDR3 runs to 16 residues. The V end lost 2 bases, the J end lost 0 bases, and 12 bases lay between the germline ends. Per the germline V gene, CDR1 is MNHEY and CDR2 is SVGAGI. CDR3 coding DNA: TGTGCCAGCAGTTACGGGTGGGCAGCTAGCACAGATACGCAGTATTTT. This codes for CASSYGWAASTDTQYF.